Below are 29 T cell receptor beta chains sequenced from a single sample in a study of long-term antiretroviral therapy in people with HIV. The assay, immunoSEQ v3.0, was run at survey level. Profiling relied on immunoSEQ multiplex PCR, and the TCRdb table lists in-frame clones only, not all of them. The sample lists about 15,000 clones; just under 85% were seen once. Here the sequenced sample was unsorted PBMCs, taken just before starting antiretroviral therapy. The source of these receptors is a man aged 40-50 years with HIV.

The rearrangement links TRBV5-5 to TRBJ2-2; D gene ambiguous. In germline, CDR1 is SGHKS, CDR2 YYEKEE (reference sequence). The V and J ends lost 4 bases and 1 base respectively, with 8 bases between them. The CDR3 covers 14 residues. The chain's CDR3 is CASSVAVNTGELFF. The CDR3 DNA reads TGTGCCAGCAGCGTTGCGGTGAACACCGGGGAGCTGTTTTTT.

V is TRBV4-1 and J is TRBJ2-7; D ambiguous. The ends were cut back, 4 bases at V and 3 bases at J, with 19 bases in the middle. The CDR3 extends over 16 amino acids. The germline V gene encodes CDR1 MGHRA and CDR2 YSYEKL. DNA of the CDR3: TGCGCCAGCAGCCCTTCATTTATGACTGGCGGCTACGAGCAGTACTTC. This gives the protein CASSPSFMTGGYEQYF.

This chain connects TRBV11-2 to TRBJ1-1, with 7 nucleotides matching TRBD1. V gave up 5 bases and J gave up 2 bases; unmatched junction bases: 11. The germline V gene encodes CDR1 SGHAT and CDR2 FQNNGV. The CDR3 runs to 16 residues. CDR3 loop: CASSQQGSSYNTEAFF. The CDR3 nucleotides read TGTGCCAGCAGCCAACAGGGGAGTTCTTATAACACTGAAGCTTTCTTT.

This clone appeared a few times. The chain has TRBV7-9 and TRBJ1-2, with TRBD1 as a possible D gene (5 bases). This CDR3 spans 16 amino acids. Germline V gives CDR1 SEHNR, CDR2 FQNEAQ (reference sequence). The germline V and J ends were trimmed by 5 bases and 1 base, with 17 bases remaining between them. The CDR3 nucleotides read TGTGCCAGCAGCCAACGGGGCAGGGATTTTAACTATGGCTACACCTTC. Protein product: CASSQRGRDFNYGYTF.

This clone showed up just once. The rearrangement links TRBV2 to TRBJ2-5; D unresolved. Germline assignment: CDR1 SNHLY and CDR2 FYNNEI. The CDR3 totals 13 residues. Trimming shortened V by 1 base and J by 1 base, and 4 bases separated the two germline ends. The CDR3, as DNA: TGTGCCAGCAGTGAAGTGAGCCAAGAGACCCAGTACTTC. It encodes CASSEVSQETQYF.

The chain uses TRBV2 and TRBJ1-1; possibly TRBD1 for D (6 bases). The germline CDR1 and CDR2 sequences are SNHLY and FYNNEI. The CDR3 extends over 12 amino acids. The V end was cut by 9 bases, the J end by 5 bases, with 13 bases between. The CDR3 nucleotides read TGTGCCAGTTTACAGGGAGGTACTGAAGCTTTCTTT. This encodes CASLQGGTEAFF.

The V and J genes are TRBV14 and TRBJ1-2; no reliable D call. V was clipped by 5 bases and J by 8 bases, with 15 bases between them. This CDR3 region has 13 residues. Germline V lookup: CDR1 SGHDN, CDR2 FVKESK. The CDR3, as DNA: TGTGCCAGCAGCGCGGCGTGGTTAGAGGGCTACACCTTC. Amino acid sequence: CASSAAWLEGYTF.

The rearrangement links TRBV19 to TRBJ2-2; D could derive from TRBD1 or TRBD2 (5 bases each). The CDR3 consists of 15 residues. From germline, CDR1 is LNHDA and CDR2 SQIVND (reference sequence). The V end lost 3 bases, the J end lost 6 bases, and 14 bases lay between the germline ends. Here the CDR3 DNA reads TGTGCCAGTAGTATGGAGGTTCCAGGGCCCGGGGAGCTGTTTTTT. It codes for CASSMEVPGPGELFF.

The CDR3 is CASSLGDGAYNEQFF. CDR3 sequence (DNA): TGTGCCAGCAGCTTGGGAGATGGGGCGTACAATGAGCAGTTCTTC. The chain carries TRBV11-3 and TRBJ2-1, with D perhaps TRBD1 or TRBD2 (5 bases each). This CDR3 is 15 amino acids long. Germline lookup yields CDR1 SGHNT and CDR2 YENEEA. V was shortened by 3 bases and J by 4 bases, with 13 bases between the two germline ends.

The chain links TRBV19 to TRBJ2-6; D is undetermined. Per germline, CDR1 LNHDA and CDR2 SQIVND (reference sequence). V was pared by 3 bases and J by 0 bases, with 9 bases between. CDR3 length: 16 amino acids. CDR3 region: CASSMAYSSGANVLTF. The CDR3 DNA follows: TGTGCCAGTAGTATGGCCTATAGCTCTGGGGCCAACGTCCTGACTTTC.

The rearrangement links TRBV6-6 to TRBJ2-7; tentative D call: TRBD2 (5 bases). Germline CDR1 MNHNY, CDR2 SVGAGI (reference sequence). V lost 1 base to trimming and J lost 2 bases, with 9 bases between them. This CDR3 has 14 amino acids. CDR3 residues: CASSYFTGTYEQYF. DNA of the CDR3: TGTGCCAGCAGTTACTTTACCGGGACCTACGAGCAGTACTTC.

Here the CDR3 reads CASSLAIRLAGGQDEQFF. CDR3 coding DNA: TGTGCCAGCAGCTTAGCGATTAGACTAGCGGGGGGGCAGGATGAGCAGTTCTTC. The V call is TRBV7-9, the J call TRBJ2-1, with TRBD2 matching 14 bases. The CDR3 sequence is 18 residues long. The junction had 9 bases not matched to a gene; V was cut back by 0 bases and J by 8 bases. Germline CDR1 and CDR2: SEHNR and FQNEAQ (reference sequence).

The chain joins TRBV9 to TRBJ2-3, with D unclear. This CDR3 has 13 residues. In germline, CDR1 is SGDLS, CDR2 YYNGEE. The V gene lost 2 bases and the J gene lost 2 bases, with 6 bases spanning the gap. The chain's CDR3 is CASSVPNTDTQYF. In DNA, the CDR3 is TGTGCCAGCAGCGTCCCCAACACAGATACGCAGTATTTT. Filled out from reference TRBV9 and TRBJ2-3, the complete variable domain reads DSGVTQTPKHLITATGQRVTLRCSPRSGDLSVYWYQQSLDQGLQFLIQYYNGEERAKGNILERFSAQQFPDLHSELNLSSLELGDSALYFCASSVPNTDTQYFGPGTRLTVL.

The rearrangement links TRBV11-2 to TRBJ2-7; D is unresolved. The CDR3 extends over 14 amino acids. Trimming stripped 4 bases from V and 0 bases from J, with 10 bases between. Germline assignment: CDR1 SGHAT and CDR2 FQNNGV. The CDR3 here is CASSSSSASYEQYF. Here the CDR3 DNA reads TGTGCCAGCAGCTCTTCCTCGGCCTCCTACGAGCAGTACTTC.

The chain combines TRBV29-1 with TRBJ2-2; 8 positions agree with TRBD1. CDR1 is SQVTM and CDR2 is ANQGSEA in the germline V gene. Trimming cost V 6 bases and J 6 bases; bases outside gene matches: 9. The CDR3 loop spans 14 amino acids. The CDR3 here is CSVETDRVAGELFF. The CDR3 nucleotides are TGCAGCGTCGAGACGGACAGGGTGGCCGGGGAGCTGTTTTTT.

The chain has TRBV2 and TRBJ2-7, with 7 bases fitting TRBD2. The V and J ends lost 3 bases and 0 bases, in that order; junction bases with no gene match: 5. Germline loops: CDR1 SNHLY, CDR2 FYNNEI. This CDR3 spans 15 amino acids. CDR3 nucleotide sequence: TGTGCCAGCAGTGAGCTAGCGGCCAACTCCTACGAGCAGTACTTC. Residues: CASSELAANSYEQYF.

Here the CDR3 reads CASSYSAGSGANVLTF. The CDR3, as DNA: TGTGCCAGCAGTTACTCGGCGGGTTCTGGGGCCAACGTCCTGACTTTC. The J gene is TRBJ2-6, the V gene TRBV6-5; possibly TRBD2 for D (5 bases). This CDR3 comprises 16 residues. V lost 0 bases to trimming and J lost 1 base, with 7 bases between them. The germline CDR1 and CDR2 sequences are MNHEY and SVGAGI.

The gene calls are TRBV7-9 and TRBJ2-7; D uncertain. Germline-derived CDR1 and CDR2 are SEHNR and FQNEAQ (reference sequence). The CDR3 consists of 12 residues. V lost 0 bases to trimming and J lost 9 bases, with 9 bases between them. The CDR3 DNA reads TGTGCCAGCAGCTTAGCGAGTCCCGTGCAGTACTTC. Translating it yields CASSLASPVQYF.

This clone has a single count. V usage is TRBV7-6 and J usage is TRBJ2-7; tentatively, D is TRBD1 or TRBD2 (6 bases each). V lost 0 bases to trimming and J lost 4 bases, with 13 bases between them. The CDR3 runs 15 residues. Germline assignment: CDR1 SGHVS and CDR2 FNYEAQ. In DNA, the CDR3 is TGTGCCAGCAGCTTAGCGTCCGGGGGCGGGTACGAGCAGTACTTC. Translation: CASSLASGGGYEQYF.

This chain uses TRBV14 with TRBJ2-3, with unresolved D. This CDR3 has 16 residues. Germline V gene lookup returns CDR1 SGHDN and CDR2 FVKESK. Trimming took 1 base from V and 3 from J, leaving 14 bases between them. The DNA of the CDR3 is TGTGCCAGCAGCCAAGTCAATCCAGGACCTACAGATACGCAGTATTTT. Translated: CASSQVNPGPTDTQYF.

The chain uses TRBV9 and TRBJ2-3, with TRBD1 matching over 7 bases. The V gene end was trimmed by 4 bases and the J gene end by 6 bases; junction bases not matched to a gene: 11. In germline, CDR1 is SGDLS, CDR2 YYNGEE. The CDR3 totals 15 residues. The CDR3 reads CASSPRQGIMDTQYF. CDR3 DNA sequence: TGTGCCAGCAGCCCTAGACAGGGTATTATGGATACGCAGTATTTT.

The chain is built from TRBV5-6 and TRBJ2-1, with TRBD2 matching over 8 bases. J lost 7 bases, V lost 2 bases, and 14 bases had no gene match. The germline gives CDR1 SGHDT, CDR2 YYEEEE. This CDR3 is built from 17 residues. CDR3 region: CASSFQWEREISNEQFF. The CDR3 nucleotides are TGTGCCAGCAGCTTTCAGTGGGAGCGGGAGATTAGTAATGAGCAGTTCTTC.

The V and J genes are TRBV6-6 and TRBJ2-7; D is perhaps TRBD1 (6 bases). The CDR3 contains 13 residues. V lost 5 bases and J lost 6, with 14 bases in between. The germline V gene encodes CDR1 MNHNY and CDR2 SVGAGI (reference sequence). In nucleotides, the CDR3 is TGTGCCAGCAGTCCCCAGGGGATAAGCGAGCAGTACTTC. The encoded protein is CASSPQGISEQYF.

The V call is TRBV25-1, the J call TRBJ2-1; TRBD2 might be the D (7 bases). Trimming shortened V by 6 bases and J by 0 bases, and 12 bases separated the two germline ends. Germline V lookup: CDR1 MGHDK, CDR2 SYGVNS. The CDR3 runs 15 residues. CDR3 loop: CASRGGGSSYNEQFF. The CDR3 DNA sequence: TGTGCCAGCAGGGGGGGCGGGAGCTCCTACAATGAGCAGTTCTTC.

This clone was seen only once. The CDR3 spells CASSLGDRGHRGVSYEQYF. Written as DNA, the CDR3 is TGCGCCAGCAGCTTGGGGGACAGGGGGCATCGCGGGGTCTCCTACGAGCAGTACTTC. The rearrangement joins TRBV5-1 to TRBJ2-7; 12 bases line up with TRBD1. CDR1 and CDR2 (germline): SGHRS, YFSETQ. Germline trimming cut 0 bases from V and 0 bases from J; bases unmatched to any gene: 10. The CDR3 runs 19 residues.

The chain is built from TRBV15 and TRBJ2-7; D might be TRBD1 or TRBD2, each matching 5 bases. From germline, CDR1 is LNHNV and CDR2 YYDKDF (reference sequence). The CDR3 runs to 16 residues. V lost 0 bases and J lost 0, with 12 bases in between. The DNA of the CDR3 is TGTGCCACCAGCAGAGACGGTGACGGGGCCTCCTACGAGCAGTACTTC. Encoded protein: CATSRDGDGASYEQYF.

This chain links TRBV7-9 with TRBJ1-2; no reliable D call. The V gene lost 1 base and the J gene lost 5 bases, with 8 bases spanning the gap. The CDR3 has 13 amino acids. CDR1 and CDR2 (germline): SEHNR, FQNEAQ (reference sequence). The CDR3 DNA is TGTGCCAGCAGCTTAGGAGGGTGGTATGGCTACACCTTC. Residues: CASSLGGWYGYTF.

This chain joins TRBV7-8 and TRBJ1-1, with D tentatively TRBD1 (5 bases). V was cut by 1 base and J by 0 bases, with 9 bases left in between. The CDR3 spans 15 residues. CDR1 and CDR2 (germline): SGHVS, FQNEAQ. The CDR3 bases are TGTGCCAGCAGCTTAGAGGTGGGGCTGAACACTGAAGCTTTCTTT. It yields the protein CASSLEVGLNTEAFF.

V is TRBV19 and J is TRBJ1-1; 8 bases line up with TRBD1. CDR1 is LNHDA, CDR2 SQIVND, per germline (reference sequence). Unmatched junction bases numbered 9, after V lost 4 bases and J lost 2 bases. The length of the CDR3 is 16 residues. The CDR3 DNA reads as TGTGCCAGTAGTACGGAAAGGACAGGGCCTAACACTGAAGCTTTCTTT. Its translation: CASSTERTGPNTEAFF.